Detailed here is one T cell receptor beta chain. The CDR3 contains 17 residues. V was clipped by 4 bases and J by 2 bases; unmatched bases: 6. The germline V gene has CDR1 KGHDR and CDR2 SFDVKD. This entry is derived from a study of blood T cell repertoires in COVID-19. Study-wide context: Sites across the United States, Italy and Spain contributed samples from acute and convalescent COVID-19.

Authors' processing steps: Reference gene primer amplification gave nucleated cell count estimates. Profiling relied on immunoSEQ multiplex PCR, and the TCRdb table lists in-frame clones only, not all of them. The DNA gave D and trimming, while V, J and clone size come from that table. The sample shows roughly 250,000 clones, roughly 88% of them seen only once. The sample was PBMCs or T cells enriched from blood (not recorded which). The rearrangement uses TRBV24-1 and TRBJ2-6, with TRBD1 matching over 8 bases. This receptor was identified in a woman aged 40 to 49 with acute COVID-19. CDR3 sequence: CATSDTSGGAGANVLTF. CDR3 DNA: TGTGCCACCAGTGACACTTCAGGGGGCGCTGGGGCCAACGTCCTGACTTTC.